Listed below are T cell receptor beta chains from one sample, sequenced in a study of shared clonotypes between healthy human individuals. Method: immunoSEQ multiplex PCR; TCRdb's copy keeps in-frame clones and lacks some. The sample yields about 490,000 clones, about three quarters seen once. Material: PBMCs. All receptors come from a woman between 35 and 50 years old in good health. Some clones in this sample may be carry-over from other donors' samples. CDR3s leave out the opening cysteine and the closing phenylalanine or tryptophan. Each record gives: V gene, J gene, CDR3 protein.

>TRBV28|TRBJ1-5
ASGQGYRYDQPQH
>TRBV4-3|TRBJ2-7
ASSQQGEQY
>TRBV28|TRBJ1-5
ASSPAGDRQPQH
>TRBV5-4|TRBJ1-1
ASSVGTGAQNTEAF
>TRBV2|TRBJ1-1
ASVLATSNTEAF
>TRBV2|TRBJ2-2
ASSGASGRSGELF
>TRBV5-4|TRBJ2-5
ASSPRLAGGMEETQY
>TRBV5-4|TRBJ1-2
ASSLESGFGYT
>TRBV10-1|TRBJ2-1
ASGLAGYNEQF
>TRBV28|TRBJ1-5
ASSIRQHSNQPQH
>TRBV28|TRBJ1-5
ATISGVGQPQH
>TRBV7-9|TRBJ2-4
ASSPRTSGRAPLQY
>TRBV9|TRBJ1-3
ASSRDSYSGNTIY
>TRBV4-2|TRBJ2-5
ASSRQLRDRGGTETQY
>TRBV14|TRBJ2-1
ASSQDLGNGQF
>TRBV5-4|TRBJ2-2
ASSRGGSTGELF
>TRBV11-2|TRBJ2-1
ASSLGGVNEQF
>TRBV7-8|TRBJ1-1
ASSADRNTEAF
>TRBV2|TRBJ2-7
ASSTGPLYEQY
>TRBV2|TRBJ1-1
ASGVTANTEAF
>TRBV2|TRBJ1-4
ASSVTALNEKLF
>TRBV5-5|TRBJ2-5
ASSLAGTEETQY
>TRBV5-1|TRBJ1-2
ASSLVEGGNYGYT
>TRBV6-1|TRBJ2-7
ASRGTGGAGEQY
>TRBV5-1|TRBJ1-2
ASSLAGAGYGYT
>TRBV5-1|TRBJ2-7
ASSGETGGSGEQY
>TRBV28|TRBJ2-7
ASSATGGTYEQY
>TRBV27|TRBJ1-2
ASSLLRQGYGYT
>TRBV5-6|TRBJ2-5
ASSDKIEETQY
>TRBV28|TRBJ2-7
ASSRRAPWEQY
>TRBV6-5|TRBJ2-3
ASSYPPGQGTDTQY
>TRBV30|TRBJ2-7
AWSVVGSGGYEQY
>TRBV25-1|TRBJ1-5
ASSEGARSNQPQH
>TRBV10-3|.
AISLAGGYEQY
>TRBV14|TRBJ2-3
ASSRRLEATTDTQY
>TRBV4-3|TRBJ2-3
ASSHGTGSLVGDTQY
>TRBV21-1|TRBJ1-4
ASSKAARQGYARANEKLF
>TRBV30|TRBJ1-3
ALDRGHGNTIY
>TRBV5-1|TRBJ2-5
ASSLDRLQETQY
>TRBV7-2|TRBJ2-7
ASSLTSGYEQY
>TRBV10-2|TRBJ2-1
ASSLAGDYNEQF
>TRBV28|TRBJ1-3
ASSPPGSKRNTIY